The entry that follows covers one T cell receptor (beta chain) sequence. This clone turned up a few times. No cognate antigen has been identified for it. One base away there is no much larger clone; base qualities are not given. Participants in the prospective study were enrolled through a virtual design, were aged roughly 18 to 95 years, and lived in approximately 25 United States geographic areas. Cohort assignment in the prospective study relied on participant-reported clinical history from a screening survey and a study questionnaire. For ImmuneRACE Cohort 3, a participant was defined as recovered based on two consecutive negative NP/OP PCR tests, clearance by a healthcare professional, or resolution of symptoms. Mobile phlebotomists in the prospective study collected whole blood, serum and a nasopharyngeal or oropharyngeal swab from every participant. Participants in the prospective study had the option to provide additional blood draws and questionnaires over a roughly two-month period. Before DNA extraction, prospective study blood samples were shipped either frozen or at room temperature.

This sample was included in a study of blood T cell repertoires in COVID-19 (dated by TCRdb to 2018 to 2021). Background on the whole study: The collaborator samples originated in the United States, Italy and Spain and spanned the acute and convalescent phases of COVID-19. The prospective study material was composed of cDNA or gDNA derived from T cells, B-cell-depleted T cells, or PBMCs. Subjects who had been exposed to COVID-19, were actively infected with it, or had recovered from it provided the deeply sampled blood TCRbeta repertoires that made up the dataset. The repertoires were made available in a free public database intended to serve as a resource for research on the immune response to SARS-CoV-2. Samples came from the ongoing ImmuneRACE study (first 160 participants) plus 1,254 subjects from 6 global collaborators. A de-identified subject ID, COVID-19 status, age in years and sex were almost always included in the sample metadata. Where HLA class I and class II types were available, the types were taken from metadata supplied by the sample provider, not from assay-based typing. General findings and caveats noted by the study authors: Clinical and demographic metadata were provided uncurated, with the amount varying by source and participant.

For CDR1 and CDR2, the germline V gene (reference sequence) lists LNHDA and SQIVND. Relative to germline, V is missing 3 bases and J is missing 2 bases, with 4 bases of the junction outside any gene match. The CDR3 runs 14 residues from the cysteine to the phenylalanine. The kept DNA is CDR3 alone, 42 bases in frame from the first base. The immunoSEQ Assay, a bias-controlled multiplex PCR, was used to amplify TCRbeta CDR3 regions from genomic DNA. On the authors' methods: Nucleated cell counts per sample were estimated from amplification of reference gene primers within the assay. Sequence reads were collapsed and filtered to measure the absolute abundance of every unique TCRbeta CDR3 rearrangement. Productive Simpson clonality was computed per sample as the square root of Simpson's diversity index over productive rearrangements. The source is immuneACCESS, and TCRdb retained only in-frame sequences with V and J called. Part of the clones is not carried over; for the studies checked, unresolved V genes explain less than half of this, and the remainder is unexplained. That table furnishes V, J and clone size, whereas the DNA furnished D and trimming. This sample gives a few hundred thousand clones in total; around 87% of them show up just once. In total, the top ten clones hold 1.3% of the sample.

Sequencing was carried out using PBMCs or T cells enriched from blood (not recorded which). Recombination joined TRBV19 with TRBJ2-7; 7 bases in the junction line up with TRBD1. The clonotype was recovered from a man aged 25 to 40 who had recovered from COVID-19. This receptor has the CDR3 CASSIGDRAYEQYF. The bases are TGTGCCAGTAGTATTGGGGACAGAGCCTACGAGCAGTACTTC.